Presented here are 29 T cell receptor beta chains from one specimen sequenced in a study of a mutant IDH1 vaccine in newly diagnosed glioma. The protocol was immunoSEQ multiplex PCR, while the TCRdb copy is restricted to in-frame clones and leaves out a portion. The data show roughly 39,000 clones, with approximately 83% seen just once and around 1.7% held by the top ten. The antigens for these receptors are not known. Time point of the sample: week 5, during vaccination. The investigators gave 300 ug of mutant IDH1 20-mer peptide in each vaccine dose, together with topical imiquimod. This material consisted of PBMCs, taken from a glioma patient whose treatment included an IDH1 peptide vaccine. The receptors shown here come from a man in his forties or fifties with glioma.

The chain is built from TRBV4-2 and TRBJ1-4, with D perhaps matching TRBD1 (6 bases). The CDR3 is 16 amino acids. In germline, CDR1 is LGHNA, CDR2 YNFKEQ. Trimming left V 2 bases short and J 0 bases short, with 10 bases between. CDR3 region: CASSQQGPATNEKLFF. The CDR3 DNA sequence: TGTGCCAGCAGCCAACAGGGGCCTGCAACTAATGAAAAACTGTTTTTT.

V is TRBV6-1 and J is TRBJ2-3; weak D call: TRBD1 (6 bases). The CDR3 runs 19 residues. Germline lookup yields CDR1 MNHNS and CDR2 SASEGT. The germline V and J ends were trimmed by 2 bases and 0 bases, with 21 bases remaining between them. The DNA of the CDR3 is TGTGCCAGCAGTGAAACCGACCTACAGGGACCCCTTAGCACAGATACGCAGTATTTT. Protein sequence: CASSETDLQGPLSTDTQYF.

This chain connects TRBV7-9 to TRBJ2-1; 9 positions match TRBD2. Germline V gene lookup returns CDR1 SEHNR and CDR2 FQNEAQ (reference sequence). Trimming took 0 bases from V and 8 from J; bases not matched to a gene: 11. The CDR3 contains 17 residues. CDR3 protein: CASSLARGREGGDEQFF. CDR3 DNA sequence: TGTGCCAGCAGCTTAGCGAGGGGGCGGGAGGGCGGAGATGAGCAGTTCTTC.

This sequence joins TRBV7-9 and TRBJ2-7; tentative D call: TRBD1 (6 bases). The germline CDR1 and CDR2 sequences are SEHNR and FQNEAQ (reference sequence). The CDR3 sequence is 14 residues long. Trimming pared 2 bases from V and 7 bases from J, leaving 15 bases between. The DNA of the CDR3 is TGTGCCAGCAGCTTATCACAGGGCTATGTTGAGCAGTACTTC. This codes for CASSLSQGYVEQYF. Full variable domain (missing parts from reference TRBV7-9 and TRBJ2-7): DTGVSQNPRHKITKRGQNVTFRCDPISEHNRLYWYRQTLGQGPEFLTYFQNEAQLEKSRLLSDRFSAERPKGSFSTLEIQRTEQGDSAMYLCASSLSQGYVEQYFGPGTRLTVT.

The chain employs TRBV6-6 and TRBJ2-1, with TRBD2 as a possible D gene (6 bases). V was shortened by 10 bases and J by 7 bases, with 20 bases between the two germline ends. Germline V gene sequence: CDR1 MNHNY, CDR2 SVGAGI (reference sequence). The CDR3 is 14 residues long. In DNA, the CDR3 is TGTGCCACCCTAAGGACGGGAGCTTCGAATGAGCAGTTCTTC. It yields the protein CATLRTGASNEQFF.

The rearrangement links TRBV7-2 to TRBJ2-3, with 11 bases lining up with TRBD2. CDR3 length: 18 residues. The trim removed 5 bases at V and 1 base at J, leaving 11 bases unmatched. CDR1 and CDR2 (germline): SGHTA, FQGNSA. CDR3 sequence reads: CASSPPTSGIWGTDTQYF. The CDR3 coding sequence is TGTGCCAGCAGCCCTCCGACTAGCGGGATTTGGGGCACAGATACGCAGTATTTT.

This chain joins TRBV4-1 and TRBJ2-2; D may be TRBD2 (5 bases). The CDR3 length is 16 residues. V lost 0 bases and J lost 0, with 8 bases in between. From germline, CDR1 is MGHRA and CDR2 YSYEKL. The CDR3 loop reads CASSQDYGANTGELFF. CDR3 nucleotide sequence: TGCGCCAGCAGCCAAGATTACGGGGCGAACACCGGGGAGCTGTTTTTT.

The CDR3 sequence: CASSFSGPQYF. The CDR3 coding sequence is TGCGCCAGCAGCTTCTCGGGGCCTCAGTATTTT. The rearrangement uses TRBV5-1 and TRBJ2-3; either TRBD1 or TRBD2 may fit D (5 bases each). V gave up 2 bases and J gave up 12 bases, with 10 bases separating them. Germline CDR1 is SGHRS and CDR2 is YFSETQ. The CDR3 totals 11 residues.

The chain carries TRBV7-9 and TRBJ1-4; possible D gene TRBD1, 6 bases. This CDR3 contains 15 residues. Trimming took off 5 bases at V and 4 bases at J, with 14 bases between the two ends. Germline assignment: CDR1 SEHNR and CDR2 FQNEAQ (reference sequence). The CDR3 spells CASSPLGGGNEKLFF. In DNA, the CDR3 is TGTGCCAGCAGCCCCTTAGGGGGGGGTAATGAAAAACTGTTTTTT.

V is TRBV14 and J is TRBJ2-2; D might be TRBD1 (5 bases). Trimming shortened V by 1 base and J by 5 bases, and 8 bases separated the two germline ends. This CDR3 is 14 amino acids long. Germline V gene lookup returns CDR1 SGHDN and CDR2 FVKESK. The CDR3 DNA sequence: TGTGCCAGCAGCCAAGTAAGGGGTACCGGGGAGCTGTTTTTT. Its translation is CASSQVRGTGELFF.

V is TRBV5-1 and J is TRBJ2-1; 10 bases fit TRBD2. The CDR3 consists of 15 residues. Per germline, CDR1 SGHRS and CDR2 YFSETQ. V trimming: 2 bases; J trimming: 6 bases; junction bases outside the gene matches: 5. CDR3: CASSLAGGGGNEQFF. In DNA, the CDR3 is TGCGCCAGCAGCTTAGCGGGAGGGGGAGGCAATGAGCAGTTCTTC. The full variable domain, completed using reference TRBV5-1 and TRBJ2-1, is KAGVTQTPRYLIKTRGQQVTLSCSPISGHRSVSWYQQTPGQGLQFLFEYFSETQRNKGNFPGRFSGRQFSNSRSEMNVSTLELGDSALYLCASSLAGGGGNEQFFGPGTRLTVL.

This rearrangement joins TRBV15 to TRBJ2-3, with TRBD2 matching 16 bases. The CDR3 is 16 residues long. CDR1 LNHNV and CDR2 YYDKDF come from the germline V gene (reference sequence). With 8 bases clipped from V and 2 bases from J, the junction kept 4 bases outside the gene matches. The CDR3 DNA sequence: TGTGCCACCGGGACTAGCGGGAGGGCCCCCACAGATACGCAGTATTTT. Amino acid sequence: CATGTSGRAPTDTQYF.

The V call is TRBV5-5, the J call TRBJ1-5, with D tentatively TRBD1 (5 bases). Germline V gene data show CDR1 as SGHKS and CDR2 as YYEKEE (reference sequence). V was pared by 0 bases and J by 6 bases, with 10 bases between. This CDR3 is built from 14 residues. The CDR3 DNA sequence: TGTGCCAGCAGCTTGGGGCAGGGAAGTCAGCCCCAGCATTTT. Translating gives CASSLGQGSQPQHF.

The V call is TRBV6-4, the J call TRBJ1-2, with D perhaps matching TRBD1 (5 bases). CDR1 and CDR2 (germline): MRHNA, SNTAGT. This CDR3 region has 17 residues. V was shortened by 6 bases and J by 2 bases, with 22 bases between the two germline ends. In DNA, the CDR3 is TGTGCCAGCAGCCTTCCCGGCCCGGGACGGGGAAACTATGGCTACACCTTC. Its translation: CASSLPGPGRGNYGYTF.

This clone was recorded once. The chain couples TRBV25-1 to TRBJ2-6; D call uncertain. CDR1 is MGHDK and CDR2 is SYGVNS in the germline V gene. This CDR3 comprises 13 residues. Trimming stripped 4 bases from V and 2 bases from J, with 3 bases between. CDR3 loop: CASSVTGANVLTF. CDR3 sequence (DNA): TGTGCCAGCAGTGTCACTGGGGCCAACGTCCTGACTTTC.

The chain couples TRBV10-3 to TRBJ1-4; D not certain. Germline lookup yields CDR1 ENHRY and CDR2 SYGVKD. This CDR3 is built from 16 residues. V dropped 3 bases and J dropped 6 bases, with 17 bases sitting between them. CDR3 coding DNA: TGTGCCATCAGTGAACTCGCCGGGGTCGGGGATGAAAAACTGTTTTTT. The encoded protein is CAISELAGVGDEKLFF.

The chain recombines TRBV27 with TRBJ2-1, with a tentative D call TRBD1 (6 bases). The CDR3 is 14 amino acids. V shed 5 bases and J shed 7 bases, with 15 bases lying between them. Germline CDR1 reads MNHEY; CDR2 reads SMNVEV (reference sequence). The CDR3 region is CASSATGTWNEQFF. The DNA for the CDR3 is TGTGCCAGCAGTGCCACAGGGACCTGGAATGAGCAGTTCTTC.

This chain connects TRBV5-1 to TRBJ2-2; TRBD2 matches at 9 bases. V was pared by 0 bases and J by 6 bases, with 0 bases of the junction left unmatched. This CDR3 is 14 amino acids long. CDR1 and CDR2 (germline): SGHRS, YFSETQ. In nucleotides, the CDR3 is TGCGCCAGCAGCTTGGTAGCGGGAGCCGGGGAGCTGTTTTTT. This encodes CASSLVAGAGELFF.

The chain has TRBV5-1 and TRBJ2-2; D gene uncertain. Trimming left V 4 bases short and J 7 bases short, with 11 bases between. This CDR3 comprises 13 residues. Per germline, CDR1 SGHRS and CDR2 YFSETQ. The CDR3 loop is CASSLLLSGELFF. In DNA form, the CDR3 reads TGCGCCAGCAGCCTACTCTTGAGCGGGGAGCTGTTTTTT.

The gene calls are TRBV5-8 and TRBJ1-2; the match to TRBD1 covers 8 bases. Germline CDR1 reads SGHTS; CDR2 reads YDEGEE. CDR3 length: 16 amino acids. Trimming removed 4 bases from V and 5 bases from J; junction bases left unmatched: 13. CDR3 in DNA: TGTGCCAGCAGCCAAGGGACGCAGGGGGCGGGTTATGGCTACACCTTC. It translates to CASSQGTQGAGYGYTF.

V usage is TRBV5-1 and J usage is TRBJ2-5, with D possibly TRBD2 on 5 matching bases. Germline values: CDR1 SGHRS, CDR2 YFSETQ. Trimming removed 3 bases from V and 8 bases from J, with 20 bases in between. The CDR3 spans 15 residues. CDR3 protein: CASSSAEGGTTTQYF. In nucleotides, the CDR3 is TGCGCCAGCAGCTCCGCCGAGGGCGGTACGACCACCCAGTACTTC.

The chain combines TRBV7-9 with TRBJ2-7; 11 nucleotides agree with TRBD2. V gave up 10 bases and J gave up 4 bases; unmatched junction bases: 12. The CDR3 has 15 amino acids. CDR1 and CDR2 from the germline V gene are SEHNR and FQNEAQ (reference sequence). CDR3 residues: CAMPQTGTSGYEQYF. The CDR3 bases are TGTGCCATGCCGCAAACCGGGACTAGCGGTTACGAGCAGTACTTC.

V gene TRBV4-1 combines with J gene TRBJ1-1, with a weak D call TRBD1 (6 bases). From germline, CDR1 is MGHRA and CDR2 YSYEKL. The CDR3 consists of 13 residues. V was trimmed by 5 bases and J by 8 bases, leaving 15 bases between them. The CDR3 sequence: CASSSTGIGEAFF. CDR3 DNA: TGCGCCAGCAGCTCTACAGGGATCGGCGAAGCTTTCTTT.

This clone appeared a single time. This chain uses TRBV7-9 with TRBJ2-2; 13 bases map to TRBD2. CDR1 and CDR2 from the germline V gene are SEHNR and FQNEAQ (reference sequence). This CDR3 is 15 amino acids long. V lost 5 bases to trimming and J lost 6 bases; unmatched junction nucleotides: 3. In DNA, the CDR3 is TGTGCCAGCAGCGGGGGACTAGCGGGACCCGGGGAGCTGTTTTTT. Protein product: CASSGGLAGPGELFF.

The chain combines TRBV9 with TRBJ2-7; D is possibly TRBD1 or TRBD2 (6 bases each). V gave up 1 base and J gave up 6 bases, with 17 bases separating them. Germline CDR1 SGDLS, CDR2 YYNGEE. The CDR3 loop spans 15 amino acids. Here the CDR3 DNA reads TGTGCCAGCAGCGTAATTCGGGGGCGAGCGGCCGAGCAGTACTTC. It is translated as CASSVIRGRAAEQYF. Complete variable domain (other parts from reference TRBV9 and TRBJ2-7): DSGVTQTPKHLITATGQRVTLRCSPRSGDLSVYWYQQSLDQGLQFLIQYYNGEERAKGNILERFSAQQFPDLHSELNLSSLELGDSALYFCASSVIRGRAAEQYFGPGTRLTVT.

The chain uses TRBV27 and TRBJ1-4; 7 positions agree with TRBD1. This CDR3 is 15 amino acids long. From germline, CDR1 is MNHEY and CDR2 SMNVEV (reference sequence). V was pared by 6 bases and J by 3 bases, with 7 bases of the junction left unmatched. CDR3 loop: CASSTQGLANEKLFF. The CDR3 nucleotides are TGTGCCAGCAGCACACAGGGGTTGGCTAATGAAAAACTGTTTTTT.

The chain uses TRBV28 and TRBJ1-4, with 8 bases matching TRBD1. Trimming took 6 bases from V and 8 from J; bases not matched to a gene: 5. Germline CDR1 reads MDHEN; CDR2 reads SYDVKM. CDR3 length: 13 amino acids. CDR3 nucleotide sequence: TGTGCCAGCAGCTCGGGACAGGCGGAAAAACTGTTTTTT. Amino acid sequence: CASSSGQAEKLFF.

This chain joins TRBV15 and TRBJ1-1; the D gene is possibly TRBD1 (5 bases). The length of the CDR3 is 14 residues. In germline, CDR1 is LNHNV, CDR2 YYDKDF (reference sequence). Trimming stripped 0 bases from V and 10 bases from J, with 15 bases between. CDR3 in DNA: TGTGCCACCAGCAGAGATGCGGGGGGAGGTCGAGCTTTCTTT. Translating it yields CATSRDAGGGRAFF.

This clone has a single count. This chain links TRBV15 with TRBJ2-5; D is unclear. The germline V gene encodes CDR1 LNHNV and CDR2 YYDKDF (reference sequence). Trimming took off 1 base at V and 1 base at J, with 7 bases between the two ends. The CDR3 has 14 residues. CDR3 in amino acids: CATSRASIQETQYF. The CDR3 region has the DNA TGTGCCACCAGCAGAGCGTCTATCCAAGAGACCCAGTACTTC.